One sample yielded the 27 T cell receptor beta chains listed below, sequenced in a study of cytomegalovirus exposure and HLA in healthy donors. The primer mix had 60 Vbeta and 13 Jbeta primers. Data came from immunoSEQ multiplex PCR; TCRdb stores just in-frame clones and leaves some out. The data show some 80,000 clones, around 81% seen once. Sequencing was carried out using PBMCs. The receptors come from a man aged 35 to 55 in good health and CMV-seronegative.

CDR3 in DNA: TGTGCCAGCAGCGGGACAGGGTGGGGAAGGGCTGGCTACACCTTC. It specifies CASSGTGWGRAGYTF. This sequence joins TRBV5-6 and TRBJ1-2; 9 bases are shared with TRBD1. V dropped 4 bases and J dropped 7; count of bases not matched to a gene: 11. Germline CDR1 reads SGHDT; CDR2 reads YYEEEE. This CDR3 is 15 amino acids long.

This clone was counted between two and nine times. The rearrangement links TRBV29-1 to TRBJ1-2; the match to TRBD1 covers 7 bases. The CDR3 loop spans 12 amino acids. Looked up from germline, CDR1 is SQVTM and CDR2 is ANQGSEA. The ends lost 6 bases at V and 8 bases at J; junction bases unmatched: 9. The chain's CDR3 is CSVEKGALGYTF. DNA of the CDR3: TGCAGCGTCGAGAAGGGGGCACTAGGCTACACCTTC.

The chain recombines TRBV10-3 with TRBJ2-3; 11 bases match TRBD2. Germline CDR1 is ENHRY and CDR2 is SYGVKD. After removal of 10 bases from V and 1 base from J, the junction contained 7 bases not matched to a gene. This CDR3 spans 15 amino acids. This chain's CDR3 is CATATSGTGTDTQYF. The CDR3 nucleotides are TGTGCCACCGCGACTAGCGGGACAGGCACAGATACGCAGTATTTT.

The chain combines TRBV5-6 with TRBJ2-5; a weak D match, TRBD1 (6 bases). The DNA end is more similar to TRBJ2-7, so the J call may be wrong. Germline-derived CDR1 and CDR2 are SGHDT and YYEEEE. This CDR3 is built from 16 residues. The CDR3 is CASSLFLWGPDNEQYF. The DNA of the CDR3 is TGTGCCAGCAGCTTGTTCCTTTGGGGGCCTGACAACGAGCAGTACTTC.

This sequence joins TRBV7-8 and TRBJ2-3, with 9 bases lining up with TRBD2. Germline V gives CDR1 SGHVS, CDR2 FQNEAQ. The CDR3 is 15 amino acids. V was clipped by 5 bases and J by 2 bases; unmatched bases: 5. In DNA form, the CDR3 reads TGTGCCAGCAGCAGAAGCGGGAGGCTCACAGATACGCAGTATTTT. Its translation: CASSRSGRLTDTQYF.

The V and J genes are TRBV5-1 and TRBJ1-5, with 7 bases lining up with TRBD1. This CDR3 comprises 14 residues. Looked up from germline, CDR1 is SGHRS and CDR2 is YFSETQ. The V and J ends lost 4 bases and 7 bases, in that order; junction bases with no gene match: 8. This CDR3 is CASSPGQEGQPQHF. The CDR3 bases are TGCGCCAGCAGCCCTGGACAGGAGGGACAGCCCCAGCATTTT.

The chain carries TRBV2 and TRBJ2-7, with 9 bases matching TRBD2. V dropped 4 bases and J dropped 6; count of bases not matched to a gene: 13. Germline V gene data show CDR1 as SNHLY and CDR2 as FYNNEI. This CDR3 has 16 amino acids. The CDR3 spells CASSGLTSGPVSEQYF. CDR3 in DNA: TGTGCCAGCAGTGGTTTGACTAGCGGACCCGTGAGCGAGCAGTACTTC.

The chain joins TRBV5-1 to TRBJ2-6; a weak D match, TRBD1 (5 bases). Trimming removed 1 base from V and 4 bases from J, with 15 bases in between. The V gene's germline CDR1 is SGHRS and CDR2 YFSETQ. The CDR3 covers 17 residues. In nucleotides, the CDR3 is TGCGCCAGCAGCTTGCGGCAGGGTCGGGCAGGGGCCAACGTCCTGACTTTC. This gives the protein CASSLRQGRAGANVLTF.

The gene calls are TRBV6-5 and TRBJ2-1; D is unclear. The CDR3 runs to 14 residues. V gave up 0 bases and J gave up 8 bases, with 11 bases separating them. CDR1 MNHEY and CDR2 SVGAGI come from the germline V gene. CDR3 region: CASSYSQVKHEQFF. CDR3 bases: TGTGCCAGCAGTTACTCGCAGGTTAAGCATGAGCAGTTCTTC.

This clone has a handful of counts. The V call is TRBV4-2, the J call TRBJ2-7; 8 bases line up with TRBD2. The CDR3 spans 15 residues. The germline V gene has CDR1 LGHNA and CDR2 YNFKEQ. The V and J ends lost 1 base and 5 bases, in that order; junction bases with no gene match: 7. In DNA form, the CDR3 reads TGTGCCAGCAGCCAAGCTTCGGGACTAGACCACGAGCAGTACTTC. Its translation is CASSQASGLDHEQYF.

Only a few counts were recorded for this clone. The chain joins TRBV7-9 to TRBJ2-1; D remains unclear. This CDR3 spans 12 amino acids. Trimming cost V 1 base and J 10 bases, with 8 bases left between them. From germline, CDR1 is SEHNR and CDR2 FQNEAQ (reference sequence). The CDR3 protein is CASSLESREQFF. CDR3 sequence (DNA): TGTGCCAGCAGCTTAGAATCCAGGGAGCAGTTCTTC.

This chain connects TRBV6-6 to TRBJ2-7; TRBD1 agrees at 7 bases. The CDR3 runs 12 residues. J was trimmed by 6 bases and V by 8 bases; bases with no gene match: 7. The germline CDR1 and CDR2 sequences are MNHNY and SVGAGI (reference sequence). CDR3 in DNA: TGTGCCAGCGACAGGGAGCGGCTCGAGCAGTACTTC. Protein product: CASDRERLEQYF.

The chain is built from TRBV9 and TRBJ1-1, with D perhaps TRBD1 (6 bases). Germline CDR1 reads SGDLS; CDR2 reads YYNGEE. The V end was cut by 4 bases, the J end by 7 bases, with 11 bases between. The CDR3 length is 12 residues. The CDR3 here is CASSLSRGEAFF. The DNA of the CDR3 is TGTGCCAGCAGCCTCAGCAGGGGTGAAGCTTTCTTT.

This clone showed up just once. The J gene is TRBJ2-7, the V gene TRBV19; TRBD2 agrees at 9 bases. The V gene's germline CDR1 is LNHDA and CDR2 SQIVND (reference sequence). V gave up 5 bases and J gave up 3 bases; unmatched junction bases: 11. CDR3 length: 16 amino acids. Here the CDR3 reads CASSPYLTSGGYEQYF. For the CDR3, the DNA is TGTGCCAGTAGTCCCTACTTGACTAGCGGAGGCTACGAGCAGTACTTC.

The chain uses TRBV14 and TRBJ2-1; D perhaps matches TRBD2 (5 bases). The CDR3 extends over 16 amino acids. The V gene's germline CDR1 is SGHDN and CDR2 FVKESK. Trimming took off 4 bases at V and 0 bases at J, with 13 bases between the two ends. This CDR3 reads CASSPQSGSSYNEQFF. The CDR3 DNA reads TGTGCCAGCAGCCCCCAGAGCGGTAGCTCCTACAATGAGCAGTTCTTC.

The sample holds one count of this clone. J is TRBJ2-2 and V is TRBV27; 7 bases map to TRBD1. The CDR3 loop spans 15 amino acids. The trim removed 7 bases at V and 3 bases at J, leaving 8 bases unmatched. Germline V gene lookup returns CDR1 MNHEY and CDR2 SMNVEV (reference sequence). DNA of the CDR3: TGTGCCAGCACCGGGACAGCTAGAGACACCGGGGAGCTGTTTTTT. This codes for CASTGTARDTGELFF.

The chain links TRBV2 to TRBJ2-2; 7 bases are a match to TRBD1. Unmatched junction bases numbered 10, after V lost 6 bases and J lost 6 bases. The CDR3 is 15 amino acids. The germline V gene encodes CDR1 SNHLY and CDR2 FYNNEI. CDR3 sequence reads: CASRFDRDRAGELFF. DNA for the CDR3: TGTGCCAGCAGATTTGACAGGGATAGGGCCGGGGAGCTGTTTTTT.

This clone was picked up one time. This chain uses TRBV7-9 with TRBJ2-2, with 10 bases lining up with TRBD2. The J segment lost 5 bases and the V segment lost 3 bases, leaving 6 bases of the junction unmatched. The CDR3 runs to 16 residues. The germline CDR1 and CDR2 sequences are SEHNR and FQNEAQ (reference sequence). DNA for the CDR3: TGTGCCAGCAGCTTCAAGCGGGAGGGCCTTACCGGGGAGCTGTTTTTT. It translates to CASSFKREGLTGELFF.

Only a few counts were recorded for this clone. Within the sample, other DNA sequences also encode this same CDR3. The chain recombines TRBV28 with TRBJ2-7; the D gene is possibly TRBD1 (5 bases). This CDR3 comprises 12 residues. V lost 5 bases and J lost 0, with 5 bases in between. The germline gives CDR1 MDHEN, CDR2 SYDVKM. CDR3: CASSQGSYEQYF. The CDR3 region has the DNA TGTGCCAGCAGTCAGGGCTCCTACGAGCAGTACTTC. The whole variable domain, filled in from reference TRBV28 and TRBJ2-7, reads DVKVTQSSRYLVKRTGEKVFLECVQDMDHENMFWYRQDPGLGLRLIYFSYDVKMKEKGDIPEGYSVSREKKERFSLILESASTNQTSMYLCASSQGSYEQYFGPGTRLTVT.

This CDR3 reads CASSSGQGTDTQHF. The CDR3 coding sequence is TGCGCCAGCAGCTCGGGACAGGGTACAGATACGCAGCATTTT. The rearrangement links TRBV5-1 to TRBJ2-3, with 9 nucleotides matching TRBD1. TRBJ1-5 explains the end of the DNA better; the J call may be wrong. Germline CDR1 and CDR2: SGHRS and YFSETQ. The CDR3 consists of 14 residues.

Only a few counts were recorded for this clone. One end of the junction is discordant with germline, which a read error may explain. The chain employs TRBV27 and TRBJ2-1, with D unresolved. The germline V gene has CDR1 MNHEY and CDR2 SMNVEV (reference sequence). This CDR3 has 11 residues. The CDR3 DNA sequence: TGTGCCAGCAGTTCCCGACTTGAGCGGTTCTTC. Encoded protein: CASSSRLERFF.

The chain links TRBV27 to TRBJ2-3; possible D gene TRBD2, 5 bases. V was shortened by 4 bases and J by 6 bases, with 11 bases between the two germline ends. The CDR3 has 13 residues. Per the germline V gene, CDR1 is MNHEY and CDR2 is SMNVEV (reference sequence). The CDR3 loop is CASSYELGDTQYF. DNA for the CDR3: TGTGCCAGCAGTTACGAACTAGGGGATACGCAGTATTTT.

V and J are TRBV7-3 and TRBJ2-3; no firm D call. The CDR3 has 15 amino acids. Germline V CDR1 and CDR2: SGHTA, FQGTGA. With 2 bases removed from V and 5 bases from J, the gap between germline ends came to 14 bases. CDR3 loop: CASSLAAPRGDTQYF. CDR3 nucleotides: TGTGCCAGCAGCTTAGCGGCTCCCCGAGGAGATACGCAGTATTTT.

The V call is TRBV10-3, the J call TRBJ2-1, with 9 positions matching TRBD1. Germline loops: CDR1 ENHRY, CDR2 SYGVKD. This CDR3 is 14 amino acids long. Losses at the gene ends were 5 bases for V and 12 bases for J; bases not matched to a gene: 11. The CDR3 loop is CAISSRDRVDGQFF. The CDR3 DNA sequence: TGTGCCATCAGTTCACGGGACAGGGTCGATGGGCAGTTCTTC.

This clone was counted only a few times. This sequence joins TRBV7-2 and TRBJ1-5; possible D gene TRBD1, 5 bases. Germline V gene sequence: CDR1 SGHTA, CDR2 FQGNSA. The CDR3 spans 15 residues. Trimming removed 5 bases at V and 6 bases at J, with 17 bases between. The CDR3 coding sequence is TGTGCCAGCAGCCCTGGGACGGCCGGGAGTCAGCCCCAGCATTTT. Translation gives CASSPGTAGSQPQHF.

The gene calls are TRBV7-2 and TRBJ1-6, with D perhaps matching TRBD1 (6 bases). Germline-derived CDR1 and CDR2 are SGHTA and FQGNSA. The CDR3 is 15 amino acids. Trimming left V 1 base short and J 2 bases short, with 6 bases between. CDR3 protein: CASSLEGAYNSPLHF. CDR3 nucleotides: TGTGCCAGCAGCTTAGAGGGGGCCTATAATTCACCCCTCCACTTT. Drawing the rest from reference TRBV7-2 and TRBJ1-6, the complete variable domain is GAGVSQSPSNKVTEKGKDVELRCDPISGHTALYWYRQSLGQGLEFLIYFQGNSAPDKSGLPSDRFSAERTGGSVSTLTIQRTQQEDSAVYLCASSLEGAYNSPLHFGNGTRLTVT.

The CDR3 region has the DNA TGTGCCAGCAGTTTACTCCCCACAGGCTATGGCTACACCTTC. This gives the protein CASSLLPTGYGYTF. The rearrangement joins TRBV28 to TRBJ1-2, with a weak D call TRBD1 (5 bases). The CDR3 consists of 14 residues. Germline assignment: CDR1 MDHEN and CDR2 SYDVKM. Deletions cut 2 bases from V and 4 bases from J, with 11 bases between.